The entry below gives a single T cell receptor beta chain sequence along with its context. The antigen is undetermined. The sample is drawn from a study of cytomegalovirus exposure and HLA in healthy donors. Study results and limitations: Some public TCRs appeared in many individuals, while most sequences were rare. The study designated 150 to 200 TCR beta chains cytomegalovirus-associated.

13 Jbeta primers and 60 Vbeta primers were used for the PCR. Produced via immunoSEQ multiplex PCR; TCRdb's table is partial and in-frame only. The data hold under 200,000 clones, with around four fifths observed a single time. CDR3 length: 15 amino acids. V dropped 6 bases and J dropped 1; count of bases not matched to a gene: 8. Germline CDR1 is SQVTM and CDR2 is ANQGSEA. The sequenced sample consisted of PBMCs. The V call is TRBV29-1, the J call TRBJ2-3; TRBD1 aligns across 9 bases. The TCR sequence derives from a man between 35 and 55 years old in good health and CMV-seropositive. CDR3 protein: CSVLQGARGTDTQYF. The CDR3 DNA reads TGCAGCGTCCTACAGGGGGCACGGGGCACAGATACGCAGTATTTT.